This T cell receptor beta chain was observed in a study of T cells in Graves' hyperthyroidism and ophthalmopathy. Graves' hyperthyroidism qualified as stable when ophthalmopathy did not progress within 18 months. Patients having uncontrolled infection, another autoimmune disease, pregnancy or lactation were not included. Each diagnosis was grounded in clinical symptoms, serum thyroxine and TRAb, thyroid ultrasound, and orbital computed tomography. This clonotype was picked up many times. Amplification targeted TCR beta CDR3 regions from RNA transcripts. Using the HTBI primer set, a first-round RT-PCR was run on the TCR CDR3. TCRdb itself ran the multiplex PCR reads through MiXCR, one entry per CDR3 protein. Here the sample spans some 350,000 distinct CDR3 sequences, 15% to 20% being singletons. CDR1 and CDR2 (germline): DFQATT, SNEGSKA (reference sequence). Deletions cut 0 bases from V and 2 bases from J, with 14 bases between. The CDR3 is made up of 15 amino acids.

The chain has TRBV20-1 and TRBJ2-7; no clear D gene. The specimen was blood. This receptor was obtained from a woman aged 18-29 years with Graves' hyperthyroidism. CDR3 DNA sequence: TGCAGTGCTAGAGATCCCGGTTTGGTTACCTACGAGCAGTACTTC. Translating it yields CSARDPGLVTYEQYF.